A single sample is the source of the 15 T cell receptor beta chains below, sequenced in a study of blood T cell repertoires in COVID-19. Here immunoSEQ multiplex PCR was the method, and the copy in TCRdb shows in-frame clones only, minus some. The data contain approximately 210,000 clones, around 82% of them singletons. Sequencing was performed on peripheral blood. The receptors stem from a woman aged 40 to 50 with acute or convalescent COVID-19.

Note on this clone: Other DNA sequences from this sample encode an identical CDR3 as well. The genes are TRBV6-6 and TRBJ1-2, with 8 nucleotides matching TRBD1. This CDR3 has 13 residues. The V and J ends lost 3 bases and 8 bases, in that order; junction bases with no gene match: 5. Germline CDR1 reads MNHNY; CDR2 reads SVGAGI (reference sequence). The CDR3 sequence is CASSYDRGTGYTF. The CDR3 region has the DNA TGTGCCAGCAGTTATGACAGGGGCACAGGCTACACCTTC.

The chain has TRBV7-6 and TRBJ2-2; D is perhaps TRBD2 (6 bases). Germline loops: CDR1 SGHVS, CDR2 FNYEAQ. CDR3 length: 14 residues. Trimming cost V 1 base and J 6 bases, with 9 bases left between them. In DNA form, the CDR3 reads TGTGCCAGCAGCTTAGTCGGCGGGGCCGGGGAGCTGTTTTTT. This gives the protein CASSLVGGAGELFF.

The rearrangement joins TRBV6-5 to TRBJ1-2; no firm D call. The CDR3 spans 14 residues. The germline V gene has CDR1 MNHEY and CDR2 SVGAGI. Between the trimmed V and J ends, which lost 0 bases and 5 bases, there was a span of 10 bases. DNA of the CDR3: TGTGCCAGCAGTTACTCGACGGGGATATATGGCTACACCTTC. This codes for CASSYSTGIYGYTF.

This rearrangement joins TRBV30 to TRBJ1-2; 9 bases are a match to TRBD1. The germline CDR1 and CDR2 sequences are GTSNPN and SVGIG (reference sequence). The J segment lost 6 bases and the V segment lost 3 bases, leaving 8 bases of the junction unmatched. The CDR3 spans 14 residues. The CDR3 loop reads CAWSAGTGSHGYTF. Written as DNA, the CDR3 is TGTGCCTGGAGCGCCGGGACAGGGTCGCATGGCTACACCTTC.

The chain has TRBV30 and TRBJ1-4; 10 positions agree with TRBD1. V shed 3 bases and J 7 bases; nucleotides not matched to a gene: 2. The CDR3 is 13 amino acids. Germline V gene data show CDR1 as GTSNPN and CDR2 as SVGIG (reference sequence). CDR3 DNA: TGTGCCTGGAGCCGGGACAGGGGTGAAAAACTGTTTTTT. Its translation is CAWSRDRGEKLFF.

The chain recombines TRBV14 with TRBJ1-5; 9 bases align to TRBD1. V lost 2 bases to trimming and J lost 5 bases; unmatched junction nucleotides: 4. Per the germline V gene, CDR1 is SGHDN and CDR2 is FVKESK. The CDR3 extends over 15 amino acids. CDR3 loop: CASSQTGQGYQPQHF. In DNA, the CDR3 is TGTGCCAGCAGCCAAACGGGACAGGGTTATCAGCCCCAGCATTTT.

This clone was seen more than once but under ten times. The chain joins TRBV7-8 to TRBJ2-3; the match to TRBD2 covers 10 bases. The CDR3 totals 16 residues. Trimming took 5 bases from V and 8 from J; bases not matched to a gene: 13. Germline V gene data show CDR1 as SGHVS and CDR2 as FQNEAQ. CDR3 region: CASSATITSGEVTQYF. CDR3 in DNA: TGTGCCAGCAGCGCGACGATCACTAGCGGGGAGGTTACGCAGTATTTT. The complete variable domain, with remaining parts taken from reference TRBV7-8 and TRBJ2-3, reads GAGVSQSPRYKVAKRGQDVALRCDPISGHVSLFWYQQALGQGPEFLTYFQNEAQLDKSGLPSDRFFAERPEGSVSTLKIQRTQQEDSAVYLCASSATITSGEVTQYFGPGTRLTVL.

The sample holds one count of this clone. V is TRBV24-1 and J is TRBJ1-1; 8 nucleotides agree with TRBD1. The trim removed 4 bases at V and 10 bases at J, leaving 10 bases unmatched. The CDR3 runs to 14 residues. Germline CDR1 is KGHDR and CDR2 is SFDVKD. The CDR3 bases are TGTGCCACCAGTGAACCCTCTCGTGACAGGGGAGCTTTCTTT. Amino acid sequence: CATSEPSRDRGAFF.

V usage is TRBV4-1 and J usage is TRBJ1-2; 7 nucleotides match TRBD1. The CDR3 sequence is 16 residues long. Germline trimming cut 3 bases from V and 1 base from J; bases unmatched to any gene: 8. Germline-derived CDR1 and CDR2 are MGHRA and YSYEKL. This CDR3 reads CASSHGTASDNYGYTF. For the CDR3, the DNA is TGCGCCAGCAGCCACGGGACAGCCAGCGATAACTATGGCTACACCTTC.

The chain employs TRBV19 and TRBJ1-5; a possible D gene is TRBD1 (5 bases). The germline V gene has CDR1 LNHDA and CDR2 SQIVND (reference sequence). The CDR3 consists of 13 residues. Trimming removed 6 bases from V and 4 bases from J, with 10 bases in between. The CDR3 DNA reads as TGTGCCAGTAGGACGGCAGGGAATCAGCCCCAGCATTTT. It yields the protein CASRTAGNQPQHF.

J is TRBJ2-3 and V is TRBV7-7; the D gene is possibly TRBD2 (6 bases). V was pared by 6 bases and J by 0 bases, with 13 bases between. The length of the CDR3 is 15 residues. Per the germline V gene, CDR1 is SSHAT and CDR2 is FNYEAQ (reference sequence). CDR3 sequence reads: CASRRRRGSTDTQYF. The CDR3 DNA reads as TGTGCCAGCAGGAGGCGGCGGGGAAGCACAGATACGCAGTATTTT. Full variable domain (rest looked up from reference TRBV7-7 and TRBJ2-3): GAGVSQSPRYKVTKRGQDVTLRCDPISSHATLYWYQQALGQGPEFLTYFNYEAQPDKSGLPSDRFSAERPEGSISTLTIQRTEQRDSAMYRCASRRRRGSTDTQYFGPGTRLTVL.

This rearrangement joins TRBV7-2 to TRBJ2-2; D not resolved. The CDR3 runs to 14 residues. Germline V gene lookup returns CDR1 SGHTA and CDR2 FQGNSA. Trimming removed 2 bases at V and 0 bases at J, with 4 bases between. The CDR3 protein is CASSLQANTGELFF. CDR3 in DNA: TGTGCCAGCAGCTTACAGGCGAACACCGGGGAGCTGTTTTTT.

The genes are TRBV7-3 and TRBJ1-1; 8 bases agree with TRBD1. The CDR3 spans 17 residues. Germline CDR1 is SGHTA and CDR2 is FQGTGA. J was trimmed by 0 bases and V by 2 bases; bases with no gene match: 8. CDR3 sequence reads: CASSLEAGGRVNTEAFF. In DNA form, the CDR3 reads TGTGCCAGCAGCTTAGAGGCAGGGGGCCGGGTGAACACTGAAGCTTTCTTT.

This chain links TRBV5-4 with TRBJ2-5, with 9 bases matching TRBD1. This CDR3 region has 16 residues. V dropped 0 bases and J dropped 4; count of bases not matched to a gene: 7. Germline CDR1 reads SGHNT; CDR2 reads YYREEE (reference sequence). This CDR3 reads CASSLGRTGVPETQYF. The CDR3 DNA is TGTGCCAGCAGCTTGGGACGGACAGGGGTCCCAGAGACCCAGTACTTC.

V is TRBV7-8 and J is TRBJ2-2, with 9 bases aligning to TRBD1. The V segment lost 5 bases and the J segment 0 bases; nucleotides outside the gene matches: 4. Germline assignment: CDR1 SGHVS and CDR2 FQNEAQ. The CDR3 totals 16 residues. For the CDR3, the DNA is TGTGCCAGCAGCGTTAGACAGGGGGCGAACACCGGGGAGCTGTTTTTT. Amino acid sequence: CASSVRQGANTGELFF.